Each of the 27 T cell receptor beta chains below was sequenced from the same sample in a study of T cell clonotyping in hematopoietic cell transplantation. Method: immunoSEQ multiplex PCR; TCRdb's copy keeps in-frame clones and lacks some. The data hold about 15,000 clones, with 80% to 90% observed a single time. Sequencing was carried out using peripheral blood mononuclear cells. These receptors were collected from a middle-aged woman in good health. Some clones in this sample may be carry-over from other donors' samples.

The table lists this clone with a count of one. CDR3 nucleotide sequence: TGTGCCAGCAGTTTACGGCCACAGCCCCAGCATTTT. Its protein is CASSLRPQPQHF. This sequence joins TRBV28 and TRBJ1-5; D is unclear. Germline V gives CDR1 MDHEN, CDR2 SYDVKM. V dropped 2 bases and J dropped 7 bases, with 6 bases sitting between them. The CDR3 is made up of 12 amino acids.

Here the CDR3 reads CASSLSRGPSTDTQYF. The CDR3 DNA reads as TGTGCCAGCAGTTTATCCAGGGGGCCTAGCACAGATACGCAGTATTTT. J is TRBJ2-3 and V is TRBV27; 8 bases match TRBD1. Germline CDR1 reads MNHEY; CDR2 reads SMNVEV (reference sequence). V trimming: 0 bases; J trimming: 0 bases; junction bases outside the gene matches: 2. There are 16 residues in the CDR3.

Remarks on this clone: This likely traces to a read error, being one base from a far larger clone. Other nucleotide sequences in the sample specify the same CDR3. The chain couples TRBV25-1 to TRBJ1-2, with D unclear. Trimming shortened V by 3 bases and J by 11 bases, and 19 bases separated the two germline ends. CDR1 MGHDK and CDR2 SYGVNS come from the germline V gene. This CDR3 region has 14 residues. The CDR3 is CASSELGSVFGYTF. CDR3 nucleotide sequence: TGTGCCAGCAGTGAGCTCGGGTCGGTATTTGGTTACACCTTC.

V gene TRBV19 combines with J gene TRBJ1-2, with 7 bases fitting TRBD1. J gave up 0 bases and V 1 base, and 8 bases lay outside the gene matches. Germline V gene lookup returns CDR1 LNHDA and CDR2 SQIVND (reference sequence). The CDR3 is 17 residues long. The CDR3 here is CASSIGPDRAPNYGYTF. The DNA of the CDR3 is TGTGCCAGTAGTATAGGGCCCGACAGGGCTCCTAACTATGGCTACACCTTC.

The V call is TRBV28, the J call TRBJ2-7; D may match TRBD1 or TRBD2 (5 bases each). The CDR3 is 14 residues long. Trimming stripped 6 bases from V and 6 bases from J, with 18 bases between. CDR1 MDHEN and CDR2 SYDVKM come from the germline V gene. CDR3 sequence reads: CASSKQTAGTEQYF. The CDR3 DNA sequence: TGTGCCAGCAGCAAACAAACGGCTGGGACCGAGCAGTACTTC. Using reference TRBV28 and TRBJ2-7 for the parts outside the CDR3, the full variable domain is DVKVTQSSRYLVKRTGEKVFLECVQDMDHENMFWYRQDPGLGLRLIYFSYDVKMKEKGDIPEGYSVSREKKERFSLILESASTNQTSMYLCASSKQTAGTEQYFGPGTRLTVT.

The chain links TRBV7-3 to TRBJ2-3, with D perhaps TRBD2 (5 bases). Trimming took 3 bases from V and 6 from J, leaving 10 bases between them. This CDR3 has 13 residues. Germline V gene data show CDR1 as SGHTA and CDR2 as FQGTGA. The chain's CDR3 is CASSFEPSDTQYF. CDR3 in DNA: TGTGCCAGCAGCTTCGAACCTAGCGATACGCAGTATTTT.

The chain employs TRBV4-2 and TRBJ2-7; D unresolved. Looked up from germline, CDR1 is LGHNA and CDR2 is YNFKEQ. V dropped 0 bases and J dropped 6 bases, with 9 bases sitting between them. This CDR3 region has 13 residues. The CDR3 nucleotides read TGTGCCAGCAGCCAAGATCCGAGTGCCGAGCAGTACTTC. Translating gives CASSQDPSAEQYF.

The genes are TRBV5-4 and TRBJ2-3, with D tentatively TRBD1 (5 bases). Trimming shortened V by 2 bases and J by 1 base, and 11 bases separated the two germline ends. The germline V gene encodes CDR1 SGHNT and CDR2 YYREEE (reference sequence). CDR3 length: 15 residues. The CDR3 DNA is TGTGCCAGCAGCTTAACAGGTATTGGCACAGATACGCAGTATTTT. Its translation: CASSLTGIGTDTQYF.

The rearrangement uses TRBV4-1 and TRBJ2-7; 7 positions agree with TRBD1. Germline trimming cut 6 bases from V and 0 bases from J; bases unmatched to any gene: 11. CDR3 length: 16 amino acids. Looked up from germline, CDR1 is MGHRA and CDR2 is YSYEKL. CDR3 residues: CASSSPPGQSSYEQYF. CDR3 sequence (DNA): TGCGCCAGCAGTTCACCGCCGGGACAGAGCTCCTACGAGCAGTACTTC.

In DNA form, the CDR3 reads TGCGCCAGCAGCCAAGATTGGAGGGAGCAAGAGACCCAGTACTTC. It codes for CASSQDWREQETQYF. The chain joins TRBV4-3 to TRBJ2-5; perhaps TRBD2 as D (6 bases). CDR3 length: 15 residues. V lost 0 bases and J 2 bases, leaving 10 bases between the germline ends. CDR1 is LGHNA and CDR2 is YSLEER in the germline V gene.

The chain carries TRBV4-2 and TRBJ2-5; TRBD2 might be the D (5 bases). The CDR3 runs to 14 residues. Germline V CDR1 and CDR2: LGHNA, YNFKEQ. The V and J ends lost 4 bases and 2 bases respectively, with 11 bases between them. The CDR3 DNA is TGTGCCAGCAGCCTCGCGGGTAGACAAGAGACCCAGTACTTC. This gives the protein CASSLAGRQETQYF.

This chain uses TRBV25-1 with TRBJ1-3; 7 nucleotides line up with TRBD1. The CDR3 is made up of 15 amino acids. CDR1 is MGHDK and CDR2 is SYGVNS in the germline V gene. The trim removed 1 base at V and 4 bases at J, leaving 4 bases unmatched. CDR3: CASSEWDSYGNTIYF. In DNA, the CDR3 is TGTGCCAGCAGTGAATGGGACAGCTACGGAAACACCATATATTTT. The full variable domain, with the rest looked up from reference TRBV25-1 and TRBJ1-3, is EADIYQTPRYLVIGTGKKITLECSQTMGHDKMYWYQQDPGMELHLIHYSYGVNSTEKGDLSSESTVSRIRTEHFPLTLESARPSHTSQYLCASSEWDSYGNTIYFGEGSWLTVV.

CDR3 coding DNA: TGTGCCAGCAGTTACTCCAGGTGGAACACCGGGGAGCTGTTTTTT. It translates to CASSYSRWNTGELFF. The rearrangement joins TRBV6-5 to TRBJ2-2; unclear D gene. The CDR3 is made up of 15 amino acids. V lost 0 bases, J lost 1 base, and 6 bases lay in between. Germline CDR1 MNHEY, CDR2 SVGAGI.

The chain is built from TRBV28 and TRBJ2-4, with D possibly matching TRBD1 (6 bases). The CDR3 is made up of 16 amino acids. V gave up 3 bases and J gave up 1 base, with 13 bases separating them. CDR1 MDHEN and CDR2 SYDVKM come from the germline V gene. This chain's CDR3 is CASSLEQGRAKNIQYF. In DNA form, the CDR3 reads TGTGCCAGCAGTTTGGAACAGGGTAGGGCCAAAAACATTCAGTACTTC.

The rearrangement links TRBV7-2 to TRBJ2-3, with D uncertain. Germline CDR1 SGHTA, CDR2 FQGNSA. The CDR3 runs 13 residues. Trimming cost V 0 bases and J 3 bases, with 4 bases left between them. The CDR3 region is CASSLAATDTQYF. CDR3 bases: TGTGCCAGCAGCTTAGCGGCTACAGATACGCAGTATTTT. The full variable domain, in which reference TRBV7-2 and TRBJ2-3 provide the parts outside the CDR3, is GAGVSQSPSNKVTEKGKDVELRCDPISGHTALYWYRQSLGQGLEFLIYFQGNSAPDKSGLPSDRFSAERTGGSVSTLTIQRTQQEDSAVYLCASSLAATDTQYFGPGTRLTVL.

The V gene is TRBV27, the J gene TRBJ1-2, with 8 bases aligning to TRBD1. CDR1 MNHEY and CDR2 SMNVEV come from the germline V gene (reference sequence). The CDR3 spans 14 residues. The V segment lost 11 bases and the J segment 5 bases; nucleotides outside the gene matches: 13. The CDR3 loop reads CAHPPRQGRYGYTF. The CDR3 DNA sequence: TGTGCCCACCCACCCAGACAGGGGCGGTATGGCTACACCTTC.

This chain connects TRBV4-2 to TRBJ2-6, with 8 bases that match TRBD1. V trimming: 0 bases; J trimming: 2 bases; junction bases outside the gene matches: 0. This CDR3 spans 16 amino acids. Germline CDR1 LGHNA, CDR2 YNFKEQ. The CDR3 sequence is CASSQETGAGANVLTF. The CDR3 nucleotides are TGTGCCAGCAGCCAAGAGACAGGGGCTGGGGCCAACGTCCTGACTTTC.

The genes are TRBV5-8 and TRBJ2-7; 8 nucleotides align to TRBD1. The V and J ends lost 2 bases and 2 bases, in that order; junction bases with no gene match: 6. The germline gives CDR1 SGHTS, CDR2 YDEGEE. The CDR3 runs to 15 residues. The CDR3: CASSLPGTGTYEQYF. The CDR3 bases are TGTGCCAGCAGCTTACCCGGGACAGGAACCTACGAGCAGTACTTC.

This clone has only a few counts. The chain is built from TRBV7-8 and TRBJ2-5; D is possibly TRBD2 (6 bases). The germline gives CDR1 SGHVS, CDR2 FQNEAQ. Trimming removed 7 bases from V and 2 bases from J, with 20 bases in between. The CDR3 length is 16 residues. CDR3 region: CASTREIREQQETQYF. The CDR3 DNA is TGTGCCAGCACCCGTGAAATCCGGGAGCAACAAGAGACCCAGTACTTC.

This rearrangement joins TRBV21-1 to TRBJ2-7. TRBV21-1 is a documented pseudogene. This CDR3 spans 11 amino acids. The CDR3 DNA follows: TGTGCCAGCAGCATCCGGAACGAGCAGTACTTC. Encoded protein: CASSIRNEQYF.

The chain is built from TRBV5-1 and TRBJ1-1; weak D call: TRBD1 (5 bases). The CDR3 runs to 13 residues. The V end lost 2 bases, the J end lost 4 bases, and 9 bases lay between the germline ends. CDR1 and CDR2 (germline): SGHRS, YFSETQ. The CDR3 is CASSFDSSTEAFF. Here the CDR3 DNA reads TGCGCCAGCAGCTTCGACAGCTCCACTGAAGCTTTCTTT. Variable domain in full (rest from reference TRBV5-1 and TRBJ1-1): KAGVTQTPRYLIKTRGQQVTLSCSPISGHRSVSWYQQTPGQGLQFLFEYFSETQRNKGNFPGRFSGRQFSNSRSEMNVSTLELGDSALYLCASSFDSSTEAFFGQGTRLTVV.

The V gene is TRBV11-2, the J gene TRBJ2-5, with 9 nucleotides matching TRBD2. J was trimmed by 7 bases and V by 4 bases; bases with no gene match: 13. In germline, CDR1 is SGHAT, CDR2 FQNNGV. This CDR3 has 16 residues. CDR3 DNA sequence: TGTGCCAGCAGCTGGGCTCTCGCGGGGGGGCCTTTGACCCAGTACTTC. Its translation is CASSWALAGGPLTQYF.

The gene calls are TRBV5-6 and TRBJ2-7; 7 bases match TRBD1. J was trimmed by 3 bases and V by 1 base; bases with no gene match: 13. The CDR3 totals 17 residues. CDR1 SGHDT and CDR2 YYEEEE come from the germline V gene. The CDR3 DNA is TGTGCCAGCAGCTTGTTTCCCGGGACAGCTTTTCTCTACGAGCAGTACTTC. Amino acid sequence: CASSLFPGTAFLYEQYF.

The chain links TRBV4-3 to TRBJ2-1; 10 nucleotides line up with TRBD2. After removal of 0 bases from V and 7 bases from J, the junction contained 9 bases not matched to a gene. Germline loops: CDR1 LGHNA, CDR2 YSLEER. This CDR3 is 17 amino acids long. CDR3 in amino acids: CASSQDRKAGGRNEQFF. The DNA of the CDR3 is TGCGCCAGCAGCCAAGATCGGAAAGCGGGAGGGAGGAATGAGCAGTTCTTC.

This clone has a handful of counts. The rearrangement joins TRBV7-9 to TRBJ1-2, with D perhaps matching TRBD1 (6 bases). The CDR3 has 16 amino acids. V was pared by 5 bases and J by 4 bases, with 20 bases between. Germline V lookup: CDR1 SEHNR, CDR2 FQNEAQ (reference sequence). The CDR3 reads CASSQQAGAGFYGYTF. Written as DNA, the CDR3 is TGTGCCAGCAGCCAGCAGGCGGGGGCTGGTTTCTATGGCTACACCTTC.

This chain uses TRBV6-5 with TRBJ2-7; 13 bases align to TRBD2. The germline V gene encodes CDR1 MNHEY and CDR2 SVGAGI. V was pared by 7 bases and J by 3 bases, with 6 bases of the junction left unmatched. The CDR3 contains 15 residues. DNA for the CDR3: TGTGCCAGCACCCAGACTAGCGGGGGGTACTACGAGCAGTACTTC. Translated: CASTQTSGGYYEQYF.

The chain is built from TRBV29-1 and TRBJ1-3; D possibly corresponds to TRBD1 (6 bases). Trimming removed 0 bases from V and 6 bases from J, with 12 bases in between. CDR1 is SQVTM and CDR2 is ANQGSEA in the germline V gene. CDR3 length: 14 amino acids. The CDR3 bases are TGCAGCGTTGAAGATAGGGGGGATGTAAACACCATATATTTT. Protein: CSVEDRGDVNTIYF.